The 21 T cell receptor beta chains reported below all come from one sample, sequenced in a study of identical twins. TCRdb re-called the 5' RACE reads through MiXCR, storing one row per CDR3 protein. The data hold about 530,000 distinct CDR3 sequences, with about 20% observed a single time. The sample also formed part of further work on yellow fever vaccine responses in identical twins.

Sequenced sample: CD4+ T cells sorted from blood. All receptors come from a woman under 30 in good health.

The sample holds a few counts of this clonotype. The chain recombines TRBV5-1 with TRBJ2-1, with a possible D match to TRBD2 (6 bases). Trimming stripped 0 bases from V and 2 bases from J, with 9 bases between. The germline gives CDR1 SGHRS, CDR2 YFSETQ. The CDR3 covers 15 residues. CDR3 in amino acids: CASSLGGGTYNEQFF. CDR3 nucleotides: TGCGCCAGCAGCTTGGGGGGAGGAACCTACAATGAGCAGTTCTTC.

The V gene is TRBV12-3 or TRBV12-4, the J gene TRBJ2-1; TRBD1 matches at 10 bases. This CDR3 contains 15 residues. Trimming at V came to 6 bases and at J to 4 bases, leaving 6 bases not matched to a gene. The CDR3 here is CASSTRDRGYNEQFF. For the CDR3, the DNA is TGTGCCAGCAGCACCCGGGACAGGGGATACAATGAGCAGTTCTTC.

A few counts support this clonotype. This chain uses TRBV28 with TRBJ2-1; TRBD2 aligns across 8 bases. The germline V gene encodes CDR1 MDHEN and CDR2 SYDVKM. J lost 6 bases, V lost 2 bases, and 12 bases had no gene match. The CDR3 length is 17 residues. As DNA, the CDR3 is TGTGCCAGCAGTTTAGTTAGCGGGATGGTTTTTCGCAATGAGCAGTTCTTC. It specifies CASSLVSGMVFRNEQFF. Drawing the rest from reference TRBV28 and TRBJ2-1, the complete variable domain is DVKVTQSSRYLVKRTGEKVFLECVQDMDHENMFWYRQDPGLGLRLIYFSYDVKMKEKGDIPEGYSVSREKKERFSLILESASTNQTSMYLCASSLVSGMVFRNEQFFGPGTRLTVL.

This clonotype has just a few counts. The chain combines TRBV19 with TRBJ2-1, with 7 bases identical to TRBD2. Losses at the gene ends were 6 bases for V and 4 bases for J; bases not matched to a gene: 15. This CDR3 contains 17 residues. Per the germline V gene, CDR1 is LNHDA and CDR2 is SQIVND (reference sequence). CDR3: CASREVVRGSLYNEQFF. The CDR3 nucleotides read TGTGCCAGTAGGGAGGTTGTGCGCGGGAGTTTGTACAATGAGCAGTTCTTC.

This clonotype was observed a handful of times. The V and J genes are TRBV9 and TRBJ2-7, with 11 bases fitting TRBD2. The junction had 10 bases not matched to a gene; V was cut back by 4 bases and J by 4 bases. There are 16 residues in the CDR3. Germline-derived CDR1 and CDR2 are SGDLS and YYNGEE. The CDR3: CASSPQTSGISYEQYF. The CDR3 coding sequence is TGTGCCAGCAGCCCCCAGACTAGCGGGATCTCATACGAGCAGTACTTC.

There are a few counts of this clonotype. The chain combines TRBV5-1 with TRBJ2-7; 8 nucleotides line up with TRBD1. V lost 4 bases to trimming and J lost 2 bases; unmatched junction nucleotides: 20. Per germline, CDR1 SGHRS and CDR2 YFSETQ. The CDR3 length is 19 residues. The CDR3 DNA follows: TGCGCCAGCAGCATTACCGGGACAGGACGCTACGATGCTACCTACGAGCAGTACTTC. Translated, it gives CASSITGTGRYDATYEQYF.

This clonotype was picked up a small number of times. The chain carries TRBV20-1 and TRBJ2-1; 9 positions agree with TRBD2. The germline V gene has CDR1 DFQATT and CDR2 SNEGSKA (reference sequence). CDR3 length: 13 residues. V was clipped by 3 bases and J by 7 bases; unmatched bases: 4. The CDR3 is CSARYSGGNEQFF. The CDR3 DNA sequence: TGCAGTGCTAGGTATAGCGGGGGAAATGAGCAGTTCTTC.

The rearrangement links TRBV4-1 to TRBJ2-2; D may be TRBD1 or TRBD2 (5 bases each). The germline V gene has CDR1 MGHRA and CDR2 YSYEKL. The ends were cut back, 6 bases at V and 2 bases at J, with 19 bases in the middle. This CDR3 has 17 residues. CDR3 DNA: TGCGCCAGCAGTCGCGGGCAGGGAGTCCGTAACACCGGGGAGCTGTTTTTT. It translates to CASSRGQGVRNTGELFF.

This chain joins TRBV29-1 and TRBJ1-1; no clear D. V was shortened by 3 bases and J by 2 bases, with 13 bases between the two germline ends. The germline gives CDR1 SQVTM, CDR2 ANQGSEA. The CDR3 consists of 14 residues. CDR3 sequence (DNA): TGCAGCGTTGATTCGCGACTCAGCAACACTGAAGCTTTCTTT. The encoded protein is CSVDSRLSNTEAFF.

This clonotype has a single count. This chain links TRBV3-1 with TRBJ2-2; the match to TRBD2 covers 12 bases. CDR3 length: 18 amino acids. V shed 5 bases and J 7 bases; nucleotides not matched to a gene: 14. Germline-derived CDR1 and CDR2 are LGHDT and YNNKEL (reference sequence). CDR3 in amino acids: CASSYALAGGPGIGELFF. In nucleotides, the CDR3 is TGTGCCAGCAGCTACGCCCTAGCGGGGGGGCCAGGGATCGGGGAGCTGTTTTTT.

This clonotype appeared many times. The V and J genes are TRBV12-3 or TRBV12-4 and TRBJ2-1; 9 nucleotides agree with TRBD2. Germline trimming cut 6 bases from V and 4 bases from J; bases unmatched to any gene: 7. The CDR3 is 15 residues long. CDR3 sequence reads: CASSRLAGLYNEQFF. CDR3 bases: TGTGCCAGCAGCCGGCTAGCGGGACTATACAATGAGCAGTTCTTC.

The table lists this clonotype with a few counts. The chain combines TRBV24-1 with TRBJ2-2; the D is unclear. V was trimmed by 4 bases and J by 2 bases, leaving 16 bases between them. This CDR3 has 17 residues. Germline CDR1 reads KGHDR; CDR2 reads SFDVKD. The CDR3 reads CATSDPALPTNTGELFF. As DNA, the CDR3 is TGTGCCACCAGTGACCCCGCCCTCCCGACTAACACCGGGGAGCTGTTTTTT.

V is TRBV7-9 and J is TRBJ2-1; D might be TRBD1 (5 bases). CDR1 is SEHNR, CDR2 FQNEAQ, per germline (reference sequence). The V gene lost 6 bases and the J gene lost 9 bases, with 15 bases spanning the gap. CDR3 size: 13 residues. CDR3 protein: CASRYLQGGEQFF. The CDR3 bases are TGTGCCAGCAGATATTTGCAGGGCGGTGAGCAGTTCTTC.

The table lists this clonotype with a few counts. The rearrangement links TRBV28 to TRBJ1-2, with D maybe TRBD1 (5 bases). V was trimmed by 4 bases and J by 2 bases, leaving 14 bases between them. The CDR3 totals 15 residues. Germline values: CDR1 MDHEN, CDR2 SYDVKM. This CDR3 is CASSSPGEGNYGYTF. CDR3 nucleotide sequence: TGTGCCAGCAGTTCCCCGGGGGAGGGGAACTATGGCTACACCTTC.

This clonotype was seen a few times. V usage is TRBV7-7 and J usage is TRBJ2-5; 8 positions match TRBD1. The trim removed 5 bases at V and 6 bases at J, leaving 5 bases unmatched. CDR3 length: 13 residues. The germline V gene encodes CDR1 SSHAT and CDR2 FNYEAQ (reference sequence). In DNA, the CDR3 is TGTGCCAGCAGCCCCGACAGGGGTCAGACCCAGTACTTC. It codes for CASSPDRGQTQYF.

The chain has TRBV5-1 and TRBJ2-7; TRBD2 matches 11 bases. The CDR3 is 15 residues long. The germline gives CDR1 SGHRS, CDR2 YFSETQ. With 0 bases clipped from V and 12 bases from J, the junction kept 11 bases outside the gene matches. The chain's CDR3 is CASSLAGTSGDPSYF. CDR3 coding DNA: TGCGCCAGCAGCTTGGCGGGGACTAGCGGTGATCCGTCGTACTTC.

This chain links TRBV5-1 with TRBJ2-3; D is tentatively TRBD1 or TRBD2 (7 bases each). The CDR3 consists of 15 residues. Germline CDR1 is SGHRS and CDR2 is YFSETQ. V was shortened by 7 bases and J by 3 bases, with 18 bases between the two germline ends. CDR3 sequence (DNA): TGCGCCAGCTACCCACAGGGGCGGGGGACAGATACGCAGTATTTT. Protein: CASYPQGRGTDTQYF.

This clonotype showed up just a few times. V usage is TRBV24-1 and J usage is TRBJ2-3, with no clear D. Germline CDR1 and CDR2: KGHDR and SFDVKD. The CDR3 sequence is 13 residues long. V lost 3 bases and J 6 bases, leaving 9 bases between the germline ends. CDR3 residues: CATSDGPVDTQYF. CDR3 bases: TGTGCCACCAGTGATGGTCCCGTGGATACGCAGTATTTT.

The chain carries TRBV12-3 or TRBV12-4 and TRBJ1-5; no reliable D call. The CDR3 loop spans 13 amino acids. Deletions cut 7 bases from V and 6 bases from J, with 13 bases between. CDR3 sequence (DNA): TGTGCCAGCATGAGAGGGTTCGGTCAGCCCCAGCATTTT. Residues: CASMRGFGQPQHF.

This clonotype was observed a handful of times. The chain recombines TRBV28 with TRBJ2-2; D is possibly TRBD1 (5 bases). V gave up 5 bases and J gave up 6 bases, with 13 bases separating them. The length of the CDR3 is 14 residues. Germline-derived CDR1 and CDR2 are MDHEN and SYDVKM. The CDR3 spells CASSPSGSPGELFF. CDR3 bases: TGTGCCAGCAGTCCCTCAGGGTCCCCCGGGGAGCTGTTTTTT.

The CDR3 DNA reads as TGTGCCAGCAGCTTGGACAGGGATCAGCCCCAGCATTTT. Translated, it gives CASSLDRDQPQHF. This chain joins TRBV5-6 and TRBJ1-5, with a tentative D call TRBD1 (6 bases). CDR1 and CDR2 (germline): SGHDT, YYEEEE. Trimming stripped 0 bases from V and 5 bases from J, with 6 bases between. The CDR3 extends over 13 amino acids.